This T cell receptor beta chain was profiled in a study of cytomegalovirus exposure and HLA in healthy donors. Study-wide points: The authors assumed roughly uniform sequencing depth across donors for presence/absence analyses. Researchers reportedly found TCR beta sequences accurately predicted most subjects' HLA-A and HLA-B alleles. Usually a TCR sequence was rare, but some public TCRs were found in many donors.

Germline V lookup: CDR1 SGHTA, CDR2 FQGTGA. The CDR3 totals 15 residues. V was trimmed by 1 base and J by 1 base, leaving 10 bases between them. Comment on this clone: What it binds is not known.

Each of the donors was a healthy bone marrow donor. Use of 60 Vbeta and 13 Jbeta primers characterized the PCR. The repertoire was sequenced with immunoSEQ multiplex PCR; TCRdb's copy has only in-frame clones and lacks some. Here the sample spans fewer than 150,000 clones, under 80% being singletons. Material for sequencing was PBMCs. The chain joins TRBV7-3 to TRBJ2-5; perhaps TRBD2 as D (5 bases). The sequence was collected from a woman between 35 and 50 years old in good health and CMV-seropositive. CDR3 coding DNA: TGTGCCAGCAGCTTAATACCGGGGTTCCAAGAGACCCAGTACTTC. Its translation: CASSLIPGFQETQYF.